The next 27 T cell receptor beta chains were all read from a single sample in a study of blood T cell repertoires in COVID-19. The protocol was immunoSEQ multiplex PCR, while the TCRdb copy is restricted to in-frame clones and leaves out a portion. Among approximately 480,000 clones listed, 89% were seen once. The specimen was peripheral blood. These receptors all come from a man younger than 35 with COVID-19, enrolled during active disease.

Only a few counts were recorded for this clone. The V and J genes are TRBV5-6 and TRBJ1-4, with a tentative D call TRBD1 (6 bases). V was shortened by 4 bases and J by 6 bases, with 13 bases between the two germline ends. The CDR3 consists of 14 residues. Germline V gene sequence: CDR1 SGHDT, CDR2 YYEEEE. The CDR3 is CASSTRTDYEKLFF. The CDR3 DNA reads TGTGCCAGCAGCACACGGACAGACTATGAAAAACTGTTTTTT.

The chain is built from TRBV18 and TRBJ1-2; 8 positions agree with TRBD1. The length of the CDR3 is 15 residues. V shed 2 bases and J 3 bases; nucleotides not matched to a gene: 5. Germline-derived CDR1 and CDR2 are KGHSH and LQKENI. The CDR3 reads CASSPWTGFYYGYTF. The CDR3 bases are TGTGCCAGCTCACCATGGACAGGGTTCTACTATGGCTACACCTTC.

V and J are TRBV11-2 and TRBJ2-1, with TRBD1 matching 8 bases. Germline assignment: CDR1 SGHAT and CDR2 FQNNGV. V gave up 1 base and J gave up 7 bases; unmatched junction bases: 3. The CDR3 sequence is 14 residues long. CDR3 sequence (DNA): TGTGCCAGCAGCTTAGGGACAGGGAAGAATGAGCAGTTCTTC. Translating gives CASSLGTGKNEQFF. Together with reference TRBV11-2 and TRBJ2-1, the CDR3 gives the full variable domain: EAGVAQSPRYKIIEKRQSVAFWCNPISGHATLYWYQQILGQGPKLLIQFQNNGVVDDSQLPKDRFSAERLKGVDSTLKIQPAKLEDSAVYLCASSLGTGKNEQFFGPGTRLTVL.

This chain uses TRBV12-3 or TRBV12-4 with TRBJ2-5; no definite D call. The CDR3 covers 11 residues. V lost 4 bases and J lost 5, with 5 bases in between. The CDR3 reads CASSSDETQYF. The CDR3 coding sequence is TGTGCCAGCAGTTCAGATGAGACCCAGTACTTC.

With regard to this clone: The junction departs from germline at one end; a sequencing error may be responsible. This rearrangement joins TRBV7-7 to TRBJ2-5; D gene ambiguous. Germline assignment: CDR1 SSHAT and CDR2 FNYEAQ (reference sequence). The CDR3 contains 13 residues. The CDR3 region has the DNA TGTGCTAGCAGCATCACTTCCAGGGAGACCCAGTACTTC. It encodes CASSITSRETQYF.

The chain joins TRBV5-1 to TRBJ2-5; D ambiguous. The germline V gene encodes CDR1 SGHRS and CDR2 YFSETQ. CDR3 length equals 15 residues. V lost 1 base, J lost 0 bases, and 10 bases lay in between. The CDR3 sequence is CASSLIPGNQETQYF. DNA for the CDR3: TGCGCCAGCAGCTTGATCCCAGGAAACCAAGAGACCCAGTACTTC.

The genes are TRBV6-4 and TRBJ2-1, with 11 bases identical to TRBD2. This CDR3 spans 15 amino acids. CDR1 and CDR2 (germline): MRHNA, SNTAGT. V shed 2 bases, J shed 8 bases, and the junction held 5 bases outside the gene matches. The CDR3 DNA reads TGTGCCAGCAGTGACCGCGATAGCGGGGGGGATGAGCAGTTCTTC. It translates to CASSDRDSGGDEQFF.

The chain uses TRBV24-1 and TRBJ2-3; D is possibly TRBD1 (5 bases). Germline V CDR1 and CDR2: KGHDR, SFDVKD. V was cut by 4 bases and J by 6 bases, with 13 bases left in between. CDR3 length: 14 amino acids. CDR3 DNA sequence: TGTGCCACCAGTGACCCCCGTGGGGCTGATACGCAGTATTTT. Protein product: CATSDPRGADTQYF.

This clone came up a few times. The chain combines TRBV28 with TRBJ1-2; 9 bases fit TRBD1. The V segment lost 2 bases and the J segment 4 bases; nucleotides outside the gene matches: 11. In germline, CDR1 is MDHEN, CDR2 SYDVKM. The CDR3 spans 17 residues. CDR3 bases: TGTGCCAGCAGTTTACCGCACTACAGGGGGCTGACCTATGGCTACACCTTC. Its translation is CASSLPHYRGLTYGYTF.

The V gene is TRBV30, the J gene TRBJ1-2; tentative D call: TRBD1 (5 bases). The CDR3 covers 15 residues. The germline CDR1 and CDR2 sequences are GTSNPN and SVGIG (reference sequence). V lost 6 bases to trimming and J lost 6 bases, with 23 bases between them. The CDR3 sequence is CACRQPQSVQHGYTF. CDR3 nucleotide sequence: TGTGCCTGCCGACAGCCCCAGAGCGTGCAACATGGCTACACCTTC.

CDR3 in DNA: TGTGCCAGTAGAGATTCTCAACACGATACCGGGGAGCTGTTTTTT. This encodes CASRDSQHDTGELFF. The chain couples TRBV19 to TRBJ2-2; D gene unclear. CDR1 and CDR2 from the germline V gene are LNHDA and SQIVND (reference sequence). V lost 6 bases and J 5 bases, leaving 16 bases between the germline ends. The CDR3 has 15 residues.

The V call is TRBV5-5, the J call TRBJ2-2; 13 nucleotides match TRBD2. V lost 0 bases, J lost 8 bases, and 4 bases stayed unmatched. In germline, CDR1 is SGHKS, CDR2 YYEKEE (reference sequence). The CDR3 contains 16 residues. This CDR3 is CASSLGLAGGGGELFF. The CDR3 region has the DNA TGTGCCAGCAGCTTGGGACTAGCGGGAGGAGGTGGGGAGCTGTTTTTT.

The chain recombines TRBV6-5 with TRBJ2-7; 7 nucleotides align to TRBD2. This CDR3 region has 15 residues. From germline, CDR1 is MNHEY and CDR2 SVGAGI. With 6 bases clipped from V and 3 bases from J, the junction kept 11 bases outside the gene matches. DNA of the CDR3: TGTGCCAGCAGCGTCCGCGCGGGAGCCTACTACGAGCAGTACTTC. It encodes CASSVRAGAYYEQYF.

As for this clone: A junction end diverges from the germline sequence, so it may reflect a read error. This chain connects TRBV5-1 to TRBJ2-7, with TRBD1 matching 10 bases. The germline V gene encodes CDR1 SGHRS and CDR2 YFSETQ. The length of the CDR3 is 15 residues. CDR3 sequence (DNA): TGCGCCAGCGGCTTCTCCGGGACAGGGGTATACGAGCAGTACTTC. Translated: CASGFSGTGVYEQYF.

The J gene is TRBJ2-3, the V gene TRBV19; D call uncertain. The germline V and J ends were trimmed by 3 bases and 0 bases, with 7 bases remaining between them. This CDR3 spans 14 amino acids. The germline V gene has CDR1 LNHDA and CDR2 SQIVND (reference sequence). CDR3: CASSIYLSTDTQYF. Here the CDR3 DNA reads TGTGCCAGTAGTATCTACCTAAGCACAGATACGCAGTATTTT.

This clone was seen once. CDR3 region: CATSRVGGRYEQYF. The CDR3 coding sequence is TGTGCCACCAGCAGAGTTGGGGGGAGATACGAGCAGTACTTC. The chain links TRBV15 to TRBJ2-7, with a possible D match to TRBD2 (6 bases). The germline gives CDR1 LNHNV, CDR2 YYDKDF (reference sequence). There are 14 residues in the CDR3. V was shortened by 1 base and J by 4 bases, with 11 bases between the two germline ends.

The sample holds one count of this clone. The gene calls are TRBV19 and TRBJ1-5; a weak D match, TRBD1 (6 bases). V lost 0 bases and J lost 7, with 13 bases in between. The CDR3 runs 15 residues. The germline V gene has CDR1 LNHDA and CDR2 SQIVND (reference sequence). The CDR3 DNA sequence: TGTGCCAGTAGTATAGATGGACAGCTGGGACAGCCCCAGCATTTT. Its protein product is CASSIDGQLGQPQHF.

The sample holds a few counts of this clone. The rearrangement uses TRBV6-4 and TRBJ1-3; D uncertain. Germline CDR1 reads MRHNA; CDR2 reads SNTAGT. This CDR3 is 16 amino acids long. V was clipped by 2 bases and J by 0 bases, with 11 bases between them. CDR3 sequence: CASSDLRQASGNTIYF. The DNA of the CDR3 is TGTGCCAGCAGTGACCTTCGGCAGGCCTCTGGAAACACCATATATTTT.

The chain is built from TRBV6-5 and TRBJ2-7; TRBD2 aligns across 10 bases. J lost 5 bases, V lost 0 bases, and 7 bases had no gene match. The CDR3 spans 16 residues. The germline CDR1 and CDR2 sequences are MNHEY and SVGAGI. CDR3 region: CASSYSRLAGDHEQYF. The CDR3 bases are TGTGCCAGCAGTTACTCTAGACTAGCGGGCGACCACGAGCAGTACTTC.

There are a few counts of this clone. This chain uses TRBV12-5 with TRBJ2-1; perhaps TRBD2 as D (5 bases). The CDR3 has 13 residues. V lost 6 bases and J lost 8, with 14 bases in between. Germline-derived CDR1 and CDR2 are LGHNT and FRNRAP. This CDR3 is CASGRSGGDEQFF. The CDR3 DNA follows: TGTGCTAGTGGACGAAGCGGAGGTGATGAGCAGTTCTTC.

V and J are TRBV6-5 and TRBJ1-5; D is perhaps TRBD1 (5 bases). V was cut by 6 bases and J by 7 bases, with 10 bases left in between. CDR3 size: 12 residues. Germline V lookup: CDR1 MNHEY, CDR2 SVGAGI. The CDR3 loop reads CASRRQPQPQHF. The CDR3 bases are TGTGCCAGCAGGAGACAGCCGCAGCCCCAGCATTTT.

The chain links TRBV6-5 to TRBJ1-2, with no clear D. The V gene lost 5 bases and the J gene lost 7 bases, with 17 bases spanning the gap. The CDR3 length is 14 residues. The V gene's germline CDR1 is MNHEY and CDR2 SVGAGI. The chain's CDR3 is CASSPYQDVRGYTF. CDR3 sequence (DNA): TGTGCCAGCAGTCCTTATCAAGATGTGCGTGGCTACACCTTC.

This clone was observed a few times. The chain joins TRBV3-1 (or the pseudogene TRBV3-2) to TRBJ2-3; D remains unclear. Per the germline V gene, CDR1 is LGHDT and CDR2 is YNNKEL (reference sequence). This CDR3 comprises 15 residues. Deletions cut 0 bases from V and 2 bases from J, with 9 bases between. For the CDR3, the DNA is TGTGCCAGCAGCCAAGATCCTACCTTCACAGATACGCAGTATTTT. Translation: CASSQDPTFTDTQYF.

This chain connects TRBV10-1 to TRBJ1-4; a possible D gene is TRBD1 (6 bases). This CDR3 is 16 amino acids long. Germline V gene data show CDR1 as WNHNN and CDR2 as SYGVQD (reference sequence). V was clipped by 5 bases and J by 5 bases, with 18 bases between them. The CDR3 nucleotides are TGCGCCAGCAGTCCAGGGACAACGAGTTCAAATGAAAAACTGTTTTTT. Protein sequence: CASSPGTTSSNEKLFF.

In its sample, this clone was seen once. The chain employs TRBV7-9 and TRBJ2-2; TRBD1 is a possible D gene (5 bases). Per germline, CDR1 SEHNR and CDR2 FQNEAQ (reference sequence). The V end lost 1 base, the J end lost 7 bases, and 10 bases lay between the germline ends. The CDR3 has 14 residues. The CDR3 region is CASSLELDSGELFF. The CDR3 nucleotides are TGTGCCAGCAGCTTAGAATTAGACAGCGGGGAGCTGTTTTTT.

The chain employs TRBV18 and TRBJ2-1, with TRBD2 matching 11 bases. Germline lookup yields CDR1 KGHSH and CDR2 LQKENI. Trimming removed 0 bases from V and 4 bases from J; junction bases left unmatched: 2. The CDR3 has 16 amino acids. The CDR3 DNA is TGTGCCAGCTCACCACCGAGACTAGCGGGATACAATGAGCAGTTCTTC. Translated, it gives CASSPPRLAGYNEQFF.

The table lists this clone with a few counts. The chain carries TRBV9 and TRBJ2-2; 7 bases are a match to TRBD1. The germline gives CDR1 SGDLS, CDR2 YYNGEE. V was pared by 3 bases and J by 4 bases, with 9 bases of the junction left unmatched. The CDR3 has 16 residues. CDR3 amino acids: CASSAGQDLFTGELFF. The CDR3 DNA sequence: TGTGCCAGCAGCGCAGGACAGGACCTCTTCACCGGGGAGCTGTTTTTT. Full variable domain (remainder filled in from reference TRBV9 and TRBJ2-2): DSGVTQTPKHLITATGQRVTLRCSPRSGDLSVYWYQQSLDQGLQFLIQYYNGEERAKGNILERFSAQQFPDLHSELNLSSLELGDSALYFCASSAGQDLFTGELFFGEGSRLTVL.